This note documents a single T cell receptor beta chain sequence. Antigen: not known. TCRdb re-called the RT-PCR reads with MiXCR, one entry per CDR3 protein. The table has just under 250,000 distinct CDR3 sequences, approximately 12% seen once. The sample originates from a study of response to subunit inactivated influenza vaccine. Germline CDR1 and CDR2: MNHEY and SVGAGI. CDR3 size: 15 residues. Between the trimmed V and J ends, which lost 0 bases and 5 bases, there was a span of 14 bases. Overall study results and limits: The authors suggested that few new T cells are recruited per seasonal influenza vaccination.

The sequencing here drew on non-naive T cells sorted from PBMCs, taken 14 days before vaccination. The clonotype was recovered from a man aged 45-65 years who received an inactivated influenza vaccine. The J gene is TRBJ2-7, the V gene TRBV6-5, with unresolved D. CDR3 in DNA: TGTGCCAGCAGTTACTCAACCCCCCTTGGCGACGAGCAGTACTTC. Encoded protein: CASSYSTPLGDEQYF.